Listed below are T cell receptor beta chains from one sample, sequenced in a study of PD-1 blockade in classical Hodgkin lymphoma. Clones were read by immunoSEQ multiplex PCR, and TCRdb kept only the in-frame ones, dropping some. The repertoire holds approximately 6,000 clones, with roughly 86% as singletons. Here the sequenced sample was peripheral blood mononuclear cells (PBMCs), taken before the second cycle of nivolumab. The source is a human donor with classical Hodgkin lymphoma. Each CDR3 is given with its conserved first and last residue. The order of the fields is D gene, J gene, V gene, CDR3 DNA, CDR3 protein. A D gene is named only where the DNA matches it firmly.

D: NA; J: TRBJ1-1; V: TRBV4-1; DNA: TGCGCCAGCAGCTCCCCACGGGCAGTATTTCTGAACACTGAAGCTTTCTTT; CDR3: CASSSPRAVFLNTEAFF
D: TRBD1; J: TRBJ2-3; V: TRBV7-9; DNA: TGTGCCAGCAGCCGAACCGGGACAGGGGTGGATACGCAGTATTTT; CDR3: CASSRTGTGVDTQYF
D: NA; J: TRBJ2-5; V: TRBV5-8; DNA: TGTGCCAGCAGCATTACAGGGTCTTCGTACCAAGAGACCCAGTACTTC; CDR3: CASSITGSSYQETQYF
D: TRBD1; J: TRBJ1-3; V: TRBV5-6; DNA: TGTGCCAGCAGCTTGGCAGGGGGAGGAAACACCATATATTTT; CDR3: CASSLAGGGNTIYF
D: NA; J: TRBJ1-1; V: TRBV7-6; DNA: TGTGCCAGCAGCTCGGGGACTGAAGCTTTCTTT; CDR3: CASSSGTEAFF
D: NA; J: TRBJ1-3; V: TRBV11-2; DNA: TGTGCCAGCAGCCCAGGGTCACACACCATATATTTT; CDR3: CASSPGSHTIYF
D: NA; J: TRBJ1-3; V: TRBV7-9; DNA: TGTGCCAGCAGCTTAGATGCCAGGGGAAAATGGGGAAACACCATATATTTT; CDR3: CASSLDARGKWGNTIYF
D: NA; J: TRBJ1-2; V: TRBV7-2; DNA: TGTGCCAGCAGCTGGAACAGGGTAAACTATGGCTACACCTTC; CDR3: CASSWNRVNYGYTF
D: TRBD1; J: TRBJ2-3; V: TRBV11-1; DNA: TGTGCCAGCAGGACAGACAGGGGGAGGGCCACAGATACGCAGTATTTT; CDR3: CASRTDRGRATDTQYF
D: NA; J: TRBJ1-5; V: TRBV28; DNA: TGTGCCAGCAGTTTAAGTAACAATCAGCCCCAGCATTTT; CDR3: CASSLSNNQPQHF
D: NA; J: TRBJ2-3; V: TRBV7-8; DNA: TGTGCCAGCAGCTTAGCCCCGGGTCAGCTGGGGCAGTATTTT; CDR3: CASSLAPGQLGQYF
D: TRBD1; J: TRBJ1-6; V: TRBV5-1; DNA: TGCGCCAGCAGCTCCGGGGCTACAGGGGGAAATTCACCCCTCCACTTT; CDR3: CASSSGATGGNSPLHF
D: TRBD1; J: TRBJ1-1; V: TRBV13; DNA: TGTGCCAGCAGCTCGAGAGGGGGCACTCCTTTCTTT; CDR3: CASSSRGGTPFF
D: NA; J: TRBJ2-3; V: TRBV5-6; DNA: TGTGCCAGCAGCAGGTTGACAGGGAGGATCACAGATACGCAGTATTTT; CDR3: CASSRLTGRITDTQYF
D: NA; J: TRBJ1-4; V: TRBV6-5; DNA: TGTGCCAGCAGTTACTCGAGGCGAGAAAAACTGTTTTTT; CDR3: CASSYSRREKLFF
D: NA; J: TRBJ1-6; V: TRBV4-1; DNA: TGCGCCAGCAGCCATGGGTATAGGGGTAGTCAGGGCGACCTCCACTTT; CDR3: CASSHGYRGSQGDLHF
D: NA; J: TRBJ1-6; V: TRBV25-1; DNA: TGTGCCAGCAGTGCGGCCCAGGGACCCCTCCACTTT; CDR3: CASSAAQGPLHF